The source of this T cell receptor (beta chain) is a study of blood T cell repertoires in COVID-19. At the level of the study: The study drew acute and convalescent COVID-19 samples from the United States, Italy and Spain. Nucleic acid was either cDNA or gDNA, and it came from T cells, B-cell-depleted T cells, or PBMCs.

Losses at the gene ends were 5 bases for V and 3 bases for J; bases not matched to a gene: 7. The CDR3 covers 17 residues. CDR1 MNHEY and CDR2 SMNVEV come from the germline V gene (reference sequence). Study processing details: Estimation of nucleated cell counts was performed using reference gene primer amplification. Assay used: immunoSEQ multiplex PCR; TCRdb lists only in-frame clones, some missing. The V and J calls and clone size are taken from that table; D and trimming were inferred from the DNA. The table has roughly 6,600 clones, roughly nine tenths seen once; the top ten hold around 9.1%. The sample taken for sequencing was peripheral blood. The rearrangement links TRBV27 to TRBJ2-1, with TRBD2 identical over 13 bases. The clonotype originates from a human donor in a cohort sampled during active COVID-19. The donor label of this sample is uncertain. The CDR3 spells CASSTGLAGPLYNEQFF. CDR3 nucleotides: TGTGCCAGCAGTACGGGACTAGCGGGGCCACTCTACAATGAGCAGTTCTTC.